This note documents a single T cell receptor beta chain sequence. Its matching antigen is unknown. This sample was included in a study of T cell responses to AZD1222 COVID-19 vaccine. Trimming removed 6 bases at V and 5 bases at J, with 10 bases between. The CDR3 is 12 amino acids. Germline CDR1 is KGHSH and CDR2 is LQKENI. Second-dose intervals near 4 or 12 weeks were combined. Study-wide points: Reports say nearly half of spike-specific TCRs go after unmutated variant regions. At 160-218 and 743-854, vaccine-associated CD4 TCRs were dominant, and they spanned spike. Among the donors, most were white British and more were female, and clonal diversity was possibly underestimated.

Libraries were prepared by immunoSEQ multiplex PCR; TCRdb keeps only in-frame clonotypes and omits some of them. The profile shows approximately 130,000 clones, approximately 86% of them singletons. This chain connects TRBV18 to TRBJ2-5; D uncertain. This specimen consisted of peripheral blood, obtained 28 days after the second AZD1222 dose. This clonotype originated in an adult who received the AZD1222 COVID-19 vaccine. DNA of the CDR3: TGTGCCAGCTCGTCCCGACTGGAGACCCAGTACTTC. Translation gives CASSSRLETQYF.